The present entry profiles one TCR beta chain with its context. This clone was found once. The antigen this receptor binds is unknown. Nothing much larger sits one base from this clone, and base qualities are not available. The immunoSEQ Assay, a bias-controlled multiplex PCR, was used to amplify TCRbeta CDR3 regions from genomic DNA. In the authors' own workflow: The number of nucleated cells in each sample was estimated by amplification of reference gene primers within the assay. To quantify the absolute abundance of each unique TCRbeta CDR3 rearrangement, sequence reads were collapsed and filtered. Productive Simpson clonality was computed per sample as the square root of Simpson's diversity index over productive rearrangements. Entries here come from immuneACCESS through TCRdb and include only in-frame sequences with V and J called. Some clones fail to appear in such tables; in the studies checked, an unresolved V gene covers under half of the shortfall, and the cause of the remainder is unknown. Clonal size and the V and J genes are those of that table, whereas D and trimming came from the DNA. The sample yields about 210,000 clones; about 83% were counted once. The ten largest clones take up 7.6% of the sample.

The data originate from a study of blood T cell repertoires in COVID-19 (TCRdb year 2020). The study in broad terms: The collaborator samples originated in the United States, Italy and Spain and spanned the acute and convalescent phases of COVID-19. The material from the prospective study consisted of cDNA or gDNA derived from T cells, B-cell-depleted T cells, or PBMCs. The dataset comprised deeply sampled blood TCRbeta repertoires from subjects exposed to, actively infected with, or recovered from COVID-19. The repertoires were released in a freely available public database meant as a resource for research on the immune response to SARS-CoV-2. The samples were drawn from the first 160 participants of the ongoing ImmuneRACE study and from more than 1,000 subjects provided by 6 global collaborators. A de-identified subject ID, COVID-19 status, age in years and sex were almost always included in the sample metadata. Where HLA class I and class II types were available, the types were taken from metadata supplied by the sample provider, not from assay-based typing.

The collaborating institutions used their own protocols to collect whole blood in K2EDTA tubes. For TCRbeta analysis, collaborators shipped samples as frozen whole blood, isolated PBMCs, or DNA extracted from either of those sample types. V is pruned by 3 bases and J by 3 bases, leaving 13 bases of the junction without a gene match. The CDR3 goes from the cysteine to the phenylalanine over 16 residues. Only CDR3 DNA is held: 48 bases, read in frame from base 1. CDR1 and CDR2 were assigned from the germline V gene (reference sequence) as DFQATT and SNEGSKA. What the work shows at the level of the full study, not this receptor alone: The amount of clinical and demographic metadata varied by source and participant and was provided uncurated.

The V and J segments used are TRBV20-1 and TRBJ2-7; 8 bases in the junction line up with TRBD2. The receptor's source is a woman between 45 and 60 years old with active or convalescent COVID-19. Input material: peripheral blood. The DNA reads as follows: TGCAGTGCTAGTCAACCTGCAGCGGGAGAAATCTACGAGCAGTACTTC. It is translated as CSASQPAAGEIYEQYF.